This T cell receptor beta chain was sequenced during a study of shared clonotypes between healthy human individuals. The germline V gene encodes CDR1 MNHEY and CDR2 SMNVEV (reference sequence). This CDR3 comprises 14 residues. J gave up 7 bases and V 3 bases, and 6 bases lay outside the gene matches. Notes on this clone: Its specificity is unknown.

TCRdb's copy holds only in-frame clones and misses some; the assay was immunoSEQ multiplex PCR. The table records 2 million to 2.5 million clones, approximately 94% of them present only once. General study results and limits: Larger estimated richness was generally seen in naive subsets than in memory subsets. Having only a few donors restricted how much genetic and exposure-history diversity was captured.

CD4+ cells yielded CD45RA+ naive and CD45RA-negative memory subsets. Sequencing input: naive CD4+ T cells sorted from blood. Specified subset: CD45RA+ positively selected. The TCR originated in a man aged 18 to 35 in good health. The chain uses TRBV27 and TRBJ2-1; 7 nucleotides match TRBD2. CDR3 in amino acids: CASSFGEGTNEQFF. In DNA form, the CDR3 reads TGTGCCAGCAGTTTCGGGGAGGGCACAAATGAGCAGTTCTTC.